The rows below give T cell receptor beta chains drawn from one sample of a study of T cells after yellow fever vaccination. Via MiXCR, TCRdb re-called the 5' RACE reads, giving one row per CDR3 protein. The sample records about 320,000 distinct CDR3 sequences, approximately 12% being singletons. This specimen consisted of CD4+ T cells sorted from PBMCs, obtained 15 days after the yellow fever booster vaccination. These receptor sequences come from a man aged 18 to 35 who received the YFV17D yellow fever vaccine. CDR3s include the opening cysteine and the closing phenylalanine or tryptophan. The D gene is left open where the match is weak. Not all rows give a size; the values are once, few, many and, for expanded clones, a class.

j_call	d_call	v_call	clone_size	cdr3_nt	cdr3_aa
TRBJ2-7	.	TRBV29-1	few	TGCAGCGCCCAGGGGGGGTCCCACGAGCAGTACTTC	CSAQGGSHEQYF
TRBJ2-5	.	TRBV7-2	few	TGTGCCAGCAGCTTCGCAGGGTCCGCTGAGTGGACCCAGTACTTC	CASSFAGSAEWTQYF
TRBJ1-1	.	TRBV9	.	TGTGCCAGCAGCTCCCAGACAGGAGATACTGAAGCTTTCTTT	CASSSQTGDTEAFF
TRBJ2-3	.	TRBV20-1	.	TGCAGTGCTAGAGGGGCGGGAACAGATACGCAGTATTTT	CSARGAGTDTQYF
TRBJ1-1	.	TRBV9	.	TGTGCCAGCAGCGTATTTGGGGCAGAAGAAGCTTTCTTT	CASSVFGAEEAFF
TRBJ2-3	.	TRBV20-1	.	TGCAGTGCGCACATACCCAGGGGATCGGGAAGAAGCACAGATACGCAGTATTTT	CSAHIPRGSGRSTDTQYF
TRBJ1-2	.	TRBV11-2	many	TGTGCCAGCAGCTTGGGACGGCTCTATGGTGGTGGCTACACCTTC	CASSLGRLYGGGYTF
TRBJ2-7	TRBD1	TRBV2	.	TGTGCCAGCAAGGGACAGGGCACCTCCTACGAGCAGTACTTC	CASKGQGTSYEQYF
TRBJ2-7	.	TRBV11-2	.	TGTGCCAGCATCATAGCAGGTTTCCCCTACGAGCAGTACTTC	CASIIAGFPYEQYF
TRBJ1-5	.	TRBV7-8	many	TGTGCCAGCAGCTTAGTGAACCGCAATCAGCCCCAGCATTTT	CASSLVNRNQPQHF
TRBJ1-3	TRBD1	TRBV7-9	.	TGTGCCAGCAGCTTAGTTCGGACAGGCAAACCCTCTGGAAACACCATATATTTT	CASSLVRTGKPSGNTIYF
TRBJ1-1	.	TRBV20-1	.	TGCAGTGCTAGCATTATGGCCACTGAAGCTTTCTTT	CSASIMATEAFF
TRBJ2-4	TRBD1	TRBV19	.	TGTGCCAGTAGGCCGGGACAGGCTGAAAACATTCAGTACTTC	CASRPGQAENIQYF
TRBJ1-1	.	TRBV6-6	.	TGTGCCAGCAGCTCATCCCGGGGCACTGAAGCTTTCTTT	CASSSSRGTEAFF
TRBJ2-6	.	TRBV5-1	.	TGCGCCAGCAGAGCCGAGGGGACGGGGGCCAACGTCCTGACTTTC	CASRAEGTGANVLTF
TRBJ2-5	.	TRBV5-1	.	TGCGCCAGCAGCTCCCAGTGGGTAGGGGAGACCCAGTACTTC	CASSSQWVGETQYF
TRBJ2-3	TRBD2	TRBV10-3	many	TGTGCCATCAAGACTAGCGGGGGCACAGATACGCAGTATTTT	CAIKTSGGTDTQYF
TRBJ2-2	TRBD1	TRBV2	.	TGTGCCAGCAGTATTTTCGGGACAGCCAACACCGGGGAGCTGTTTTTT	CASSIFGTANTGELFF
TRBJ2-7	.	TRBV9	.	TGTGCCAGCAGCGTTGTAGGGGGGGAAGTAAACGAGCAGTACTTC	CASSVVGGEVNEQYF
TRBJ1-6	.	TRBV30	.	TGTGCCTGGCGCGGGACATCGGGTTCACCCCTCCACTTT	CAWRGTSGSPLHF
TRBJ1-1	TRBD1	TRBV14	few	TGTGCCAGCAGCTGGGCACGACAGGGAGAAGCTTTCTTT	CASSWARQGEAFF
TRBJ1-3	.	TRBV2	.	TGTGCCAGCAGTGAAGCGCTCTTCCTACTCTCTGGAAACACCATATATTTT	CASSEALFLLSGNTIYF
TRBJ2-3	.	TRBV29-1	.	TGCAGCGTTGTCGGGCGGGCAAGCACAGATACGCAGTATTTT	CSVVGRASTDTQYF
TRBJ2-3	.	TRBV5-1	.	TGCGCCAGCAGCTTCGCTGGCTCGAAAGATACGCAGTATTTT	CASSFAGSKDTQYF
TRBJ1-1	.	TRBV7-9	few	TGTGCCAGCAGCTCGAGAGTGAACACTGAAGCTTTCTTT	CASSSRVNTEAFF
TRBJ2-6	.	TRBV7-3	few	TGTGCCAGCAGCCCAATATTAGGAGCTGGGGCCAACGTCCTGACTTTC	CASSPILGAGANVLTF
TRBJ2-2	TRBD2	TRBV12-3/TRBV12-4	few	TGTGCCAGCAGTCCTCGACTAGCGGTTAACACCGGGGAGCTGTTTTTT	CASSPRLAVNTGELFF
TRBJ2-5	.	TRBV6-2/TRBV6-3	.	TGTGCCAGCAGCAATGGGGCCCTCGGGACCCAGTACTTC	CASSNGALGTQYF
TRBJ2-1	.	TRBV20-1	.	TGCAGTGCTAAGGGGGTGTCCTACAATGAGCAGTTCTTC	CSAKGVSYNEQFF
TRBJ1-1	.	TRBV5-1	few	TGCGCCAGCCGCCTCTTTACCGGCGGGGACACTGAAGCTTTCTTT	CASRLFTGGDTEAFF
TRBJ1-2	TRBD1	TRBV20-1	few	TGCAGTGCTGTTACAGGGGTACGTGGCTACACCTTC	CSAVTGVRGYTF
TRBJ1-5	.	TRBV4-3	many	TGCGCCAGCAGCCAAGATCGGGGGGGCCAGCCCCAGCATTTT	CASSQDRGGQPQHF
TRBJ2-5	.	TRBV7-2	many	TGTGCCAGCAGCTTAGTTGCGGGGCGACAAGAGACCCAGTACTTC	CASSLVAGRQETQYF
TRBJ1-5	TRBD1	TRBV6-5	few	TGTGCCAGCAGTGAACCGGACAGGGGAGGGGGTAGAGGCAATCAGCCCCAGCATTTT	CASSEPDRGGGRGNQPQHF
TRBJ2-7	.	TRBV7-2	.	TGTGCCAGCAGCTTATTGACAGGAGGATCCTACGAGCAGTACTTC	CASSLLTGGSYEQYF
TRBJ1-5	.	TRBV29-1	.	TGCAGCGTTGTGGGCCAGGACCCGAATCAGCCCCAGCATTTT	CSVVGQDPNQPQHF
TRBJ2-1	TRBD2	TRBV4-3	many	TGCGCCAGCAGCCAAGTAGGCGGGAGCCCTCCCAATGAGCAGTTCTTC	CASSQVGGSPPNEQFF
TRBJ1-4	.	TRBV4-1	.	TGCGCCAGCAGCTCTCGCCAGGGAATTAATGAAAAACTGTTTTTT	CASSSRQGINEKLFF
TRBJ2-1	TRBD1	TRBV7-3	many	TGTGCCAGCAGCTTAGCCGCAGGGGGTTTTAATGAGCAGTTCTTC	CASSLAAGGFNEQFF
TRBJ1-1	.	TRBV5-1	many	TGCGCCAGCAGCTTGCGGTCGGGGGCGAACACTGAAGCTTTCTTT	CASSLRSGANTEAFF
TRBJ2-2	.	TRBV5-1	few	TGCGCCAGCAGCTTGGAGCTACAAGGCACCGGGGAGCTGTTTTTT	CASSLELQGTGELFF
TRBJ1-5	.	TRBV4-3	few	TGCGCCAGCAGCCAAGGCCCGGGGGCGAATCAGCCCCAGCATTTT	CASSQGPGANQPQHF
TRBJ1-2	.	TRBV20-1	.	TGCAGTGTATCCTGGGACACCGAAGTTCGTGGCTACACCTTC	CSVSWDTEVRGYTF
TRBJ2-1	TRBD2	TRBV11-2	.	TGTGCCAGCAGCTCCCCGGCGGGGGGGCTTTGGGACAATGAGCAGTTCTTC	CASSSPAGGLWDNEQFF
TRBJ1-5	.	TRBV5-5	.	TGTGCCAGCAGCTCTCAGTTCGGAAACAATCAGCCCCAGCATTTT	CASSSQFGNNQPQHF
TRBJ1-2	.	TRBV7-9	.	TGTGCCAGCAGCTTAGTCGGTCAGGGCTTGTATGGCTACACCTTC	CASSLVGQGLYGYTF
TRBJ1-6	.	TRBV7-8	.	TGTGCCAGCAGCTTAGGGGCGAGGAATTCACCCCTCCACTTT	CASSLGARNSPLHF